Listed below are T cell receptor beta chains from one sample, sequenced in a study of cytomegalovirus exposure and HLA in healthy donors. Repertoires were generated with immunoSEQ multiplex PCR, while TCRdb's copy carries only in-frame clones and drops some. The sample comprises 150,000 to 200,000 clones, around 80% of which are singletons, and 1% rests with the top ten. Material: PBMCs. These receptors originate from a woman aged 45-65 years in good health and CMV-seropositive. CDR3s include the opening cysteine and the closing phenylalanine or tryptophan. Fields, in order: D gene, J gene, V gene, clone size, CDR3 DNA, CDR3 protein. D genes are given only for firm matches. Where a row states a size, it is once, few, many or the class of an expanded clone; other rows omit it.

D gene: -
J gene: TRBJ2-1
V gene: TRBV11-3
clone size: -
CDR3 DNA: TGTGCCAGCAGCGCAATGGCGGGAAACAATGAGCAGTTCTTC
CDR3 protein: CASSAMAGNNEQFF

D gene: -
J gene: TRBJ1-2
V gene: TRBV4-2
clone size: -
CDR3 DNA: TGTGCCAGCAGCCAAGAATATCAGGTCCTCTATGGCTACACCTTC
CDR3 protein: CASSQEYQVLYGYTF

D gene: -
J gene: TRBJ1-4
V gene: TRBV28
clone size: once
CDR3 DNA: TGTGCCAGCAGTCGGGGGGGGCAGGATGATGAAAAGCTGTTTTTT
CDR3 protein: CASSRGGQDDEKLFF

D gene: TRBD1
J gene: TRBJ1-2
V gene: TRBV2
clone size: -
CDR3 DNA: TGTGCCAGCAGTGAGGACAGGGGATTGAGAGGCTACACCTTC
CDR3 protein: CASSEDRGLRGYTF

D gene: TRBD1
J gene: TRBJ2-1
V gene: TRBV6-6
clone size: -
CDR3 DNA: TGTGCCAGCAGACAGACAGGGCAGGGTAATGAGCAGTTCTTC
CDR3 protein: CASRQTGQGNEQFF

D gene: -
J gene: TRBJ2-1
V gene: TRBV7-6
clone size: -
CDR3 DNA: TGTGCCAGCAGCTTGGTAGTAAATGAGCAGTTCTTC
CDR3 protein: CASSLVVNEQFF

D gene: -
J gene: TRBJ2-7
V gene: TRBV5-6
clone size: -
CDR3 DNA: TGTGCCAGCAGCTCTGGAGGCTACGAGCAGTACTTC
CDR3 protein: CASSSGGYEQYF

D gene: TRBD2
J gene: TRBJ2-5
V gene: TRBV5-1
clone size: few
CDR3 DNA: TGCGCCAGCAGCCCGCGGGGGGCCCAAGAGACCCAGTACTTC
CDR3 protein: CASSPRGAQETQYF

D gene: -
J gene: TRBJ2-2
V gene: TRBV30
clone size: -
CDR3 DNA: TGTGCCTGGGGGGGACTCTCTCTACCCGGGGAGCTGTTTTTT
CDR3 protein: CAWGGLSLPGELFF

D gene: -
J gene: TRBJ1-4
V gene: TRBV28
clone size: -
CDR3 DNA: TGTGCCAGCAGAGCGCAGGACAGTTTGGAAAAACTGTTTTTT
CDR3 protein: CASRAQDSLEKLFF

D gene: -
J gene: TRBJ1-2
V gene: TRBV4-1
clone size: -
CDR3 DNA: TGCGCCAGCAGCCAAGAGCAGGGGAGCTATGGCTACACCTTC
CDR3 protein: CASSQEQGSYGYTF

D gene: TRBD1
J gene: TRBJ1-2
V gene: TRBV6-5
clone size: once
CDR3 DNA: TGTGCCAGCAGCGAACAGGGGCAGCGTGGCTACACCTTC
CDR3 protein: CASSEQGQRGYTF

D gene: -
J gene: TRBJ2-5
V gene: TRBV5-1
clone size: -
CDR3 DNA: TGCGCCAGCAGCTCTAGTATCCAAGAGACCCAGTACTTC
CDR3 protein: CASSSSIQETQYF

D gene: -
J gene: TRBJ1-6
V gene: TRBV28
clone size: -
CDR3 DNA: TGTGCCAGCAGTGTAGGCAGCTACAAGCGCTTT
CDR3 protein: CASSVGSYKRF

D gene: TRBD2
J gene: TRBJ2-7
V gene: TRBV9
clone size: -
CDR3 DNA: TGTGCCAGCAGCGGAAAGGGACTAGCGGGAGGGGAGCAGTACTTC
CDR3 protein: CASSGKGLAGGEQYF

D gene: -
J gene: TRBJ1-6
V gene: TRBV28
clone size: -
CDR3 DNA: TGTGCCAGCAGTCCAGGAAGCTCCTATAATTCACCCCTCCACTTT
CDR3 protein: CASSPGSSYNSPLHF

D gene: TRBD1
J gene: TRBJ1-1
V gene: TRBV7-3
clone size: -
CDR3 DNA: TGTGCCAGCAGCTCACTCGGACAGGGGCAAGTGAACACTGAAGCTTTCTTT
CDR3 protein: CASSSLGQGQVNTEAFF

D gene: TRBD1
J gene: TRBJ2-7
V gene: TRBV5-1
clone size: few
CDR3 DNA: TGCGCCAGCAGCCTTGACAGGGCCGGCTACGAGCAGTACTTC
CDR3 protein: CASSLDRAGYEQYF

D gene: -
J gene: TRBJ2-1
V gene: TRBV7-2
clone size: -
CDR3 DNA: TGTGCCAGCAGCTTCAACCGGGACTTTGTCTACAATGAGCAGTTCTTC
CDR3 protein: CASSFNRDFVYNEQFF

D gene: -
J gene: TRBJ1-2
V gene: TRBV6-5
clone size: -
CDR3 DNA: TGTGCCAGCAGTTATGGGGGCTCGGCTGGTGGCTACACCTTC
CDR3 protein: CASSYGGSAGGYTF

D gene: -
J gene: TRBJ1-2
V gene: TRBV30
clone size: few
CDR3 DNA: TGTGCCTGGACAGGGCCCTATGGCTACACCTTC
CDR3 protein: CAWTGPYGYTF

D gene: -
J gene: TRBJ2-7
V gene: TRBV28
clone size: -
CDR3 DNA: TGTGCCAGCAGTTTAGGCGGCGTAAGCTCCTACGAGCAGTACTTC
CDR3 protein: CASSLGGVSSYEQYF

D gene: TRBD1
J gene: TRBJ2-7
V gene: TRBV5-1
clone size: -
CDR3 DNA: TGCGCCAGCAGCTTTGGGGGGGGGACAGGGTACCACGAGCAGTACTTC
CDR3 protein: CASSFGGGTGYHEQYF

D gene: -
J gene: TRBJ2-1
V gene: TRBV9
clone size: -
CDR3 DNA: TGTGCCAGCAGCGTAGAGGGGGGGTGGCCCTACAATGAGCAGTTCTTC
CDR3 protein: CASSVEGGWPYNEQFF

D gene: -
J gene: TRBJ1-6
V gene: TRBV30
clone size: -
CDR3 DNA: TGTGCCTGGACCGGTTCACTCAGGGATAATTCACCCCTCCACTTT
CDR3 protein: CAWTGSLRDNSPLHF

D gene: -
J gene: TRBJ1-2
V gene: TRBV6-5
clone size: -
CDR3 DNA: TGTGCCAGCAGTTCCCAACCCCCGCCATTGGGGGGGGGCTACACCTTC
CDR3 protein: CASSSQPPPLGGGYTF

D gene: -
J gene: TRBJ1-2
V gene: TRBV4-1
clone size: -
CDR3 DNA: TGCGCCAGCAGCCAACACCGGGAAGCCGACTATGGCTACACCTTC
CDR3 protein: CASSQHREADYGYTF

D gene: -
J gene: TRBJ2-1
V gene: TRBV4-3
clone size: -
CDR3 DNA: TGCGCCAGCAGCCATGTTGAGGACTTCTATGAGCAGTTCTTC
CDR3 protein: CASSHVEDFYEQFF

D gene: -
J gene: TRBJ1-1
V gene: TRBV19
clone size: few
CDR3 DNA: TGTGCCAGTAGTCAGTTGAACACTGAAGCTTTCTTT
CDR3 protein: CASSQLNTEAFF

D gene: -
J gene: TRBJ2-3
V gene: TRBV9
clone size: -
CDR3 DNA: TGTGCCAGCAGCCCAGGGGCACTGACTAGCACAGATACGCAGTATTTT
CDR3 protein: CASSPGALTSTDTQYF

D gene: TRBD1
J gene: TRBJ2-7
V gene: TRBV19
clone size: -
CDR3 DNA: TGTGCCAGTAGTCTAGGGGACAGGGGGCACTACGAGCAGTACTTC
CDR3 protein: CASSLGDRGHYEQYF

D gene: TRBD2
J gene: TRBJ2-3
V gene: TRBV27
clone size: -
CDR3 DNA: TGTGCCAGCAGTCCTAAGCGGGAGTGGGAAGATACGCAGTATTTT
CDR3 protein: CASSPKREWEDTQYF

D gene: -
J gene: TRBJ2-6
V gene: TRBV27
clone size: -
CDR3 DNA: TGTGCCAGCAGTGCGTCTGGGGCCAACGTCCTGACTTTC
CDR3 protein: CASSASGANVLTF

D gene: -
J gene: TRBJ1-2
V gene: TRBV5-4
clone size: -
CDR3 DNA: TGTGCCAGCAGCTTGGATAGAGCTGGCTACACCTTC
CDR3 protein: CASSLDRAGYTF

D gene: -
J gene: TRBJ2-1
V gene: TRBV7-6
clone size: -
CDR3 DNA: TGTGCCAGCAGCTCAGGTGGAGGGTCTTTCGGCGAGCAGTTCTTC
CDR3 protein: CASSSGGGSFGEQFF

D gene: -
J gene: TRBJ1-2
V gene: TRBV7-9
clone size: -
CDR3 DNA: TGTTCCAGCAGCGAAACATCACGCGGCCGGGACTATGGCTACACCTTC
CDR3 protein: CSSSETSRGRDYGYTF

D gene: -
J gene: TRBJ2-3
V gene: TRBV19
clone size: few
CDR3 DNA: TGTGCCAGTAGTATAGGAGGGTGGGCTAGCACAGATACGCAGTATTTT
CDR3 protein: CASSIGGWASTDTQYF

D gene: TRBD2
J gene: TRBJ2-5
V gene: TRBV6-5
clone size: -
CDR3 DNA: TGTGCCAGCAGTCCGACTAGCGGGGGTCCTTGGGAGCAGTACTTC
CDR3 protein: CASSPTSGGPWEQYF

D gene: -
J gene: TRBJ2-2
V gene: TRBV28
clone size: -
CDR3 DNA: TGTGCCAGCAGTTTCGGGGGATCCGGGGAGCTGTTTTTT
CDR3 protein: CASSFGGSGELFF

D gene: -
J gene: TRBJ1-4
V gene: TRBV27
clone size: -
CDR3 DNA: TGTGCCAGCAGTTTAGAACGGGCAACTAATGAAAAACTGTTTTTT
CDR3 protein: CASSLERATNEKLFF

D gene: -
J gene: TRBJ2-7
V gene: TRBV4-3
clone size: medium-sized
CDR3 DNA: TGCGCCAGCAGCCAAGATACAGGTTCCTCCTACGAGCAGTACTTC
CDR3 protein: CASSQDTGSSYEQYF

D gene: -
J gene: TRBJ1-2
V gene: TRBV4-2
clone size: -
CDR3 DNA: TGTGCCAGCAGCCAAGATCCGGGGGATGGCTACACCTTC
CDR3 protein: CASSQDPGDGYTF

D gene: TRBD1
J gene: TRBJ1-5
V gene: TRBV19
clone size: -
CDR3 DNA: TGTGCCAGTAGTATGGGGACAGGTGGGGGATATCAGCCCCAGCATTTT
CDR3 protein: CASSMGTGGGYQPQHF

D gene: -
J gene: TRBJ2-7
V gene: TRBV5-4
clone size: -
CDR3 DNA: TGTGCCAGCAGCTTGGGGGGCCGAACCTCCTACGAGCAGTACTTC
CDR3 protein: CASSLGGRTSYEQYF

D gene: -
J gene: TRBJ2-7
V gene: TRBV15
clone size: -
CDR3 DNA: TGTGCCACCAGCAGAGATCGAGGCCCGAGGAACTACGAGCAGTACTTC
CDR3 protein: CATSRDRGPRNYEQYF

D gene: TRBD1
J gene: TRBJ2-7
V gene: TRBV6-5
clone size: -
CDR3 DNA: TGTGCCAGCAGCCCCGACAGGGGGCAGTACTACGAGCAGTACTTC
CDR3 protein: CASSPDRGQYYEQYF

D gene: -
J gene: TRBJ1-6
V gene: TRBV10-3
clone size: few
CDR3 DNA: TGTGCCATCAGTGAGTCATTGGGAGGGCAGGGATCACCCCTCCACTTT
CDR3 protein: CAISESLGGQGSPLHF